The sequence of this T cell receptor beta chain was determined in a study of CD8 T cells in Susac syndrome. Reverse transcription of about 0.5 to 1 ug RNA was performed with random hexamers. TCRdb used MiXCR to reprocess the immunoSEQ multiplex PCR reads, holding one entry per CDR3 protein. The sample yields some 260,000 distinct CDR3 sequences, 70% to 90% seen once. The CDR3 spans 11 residues. The germline CDR1 and CDR2 sequences are MNHEY and SVGAGI. V was cut by 6 bases and J by 9 bases, with 9 bases left in between. The sequencing sample was made of CD8+ T cells from PBMCs. This TCR derives from a human donor with multiple sclerosis. This chain joins TRBV6-5 and TRBJ2-1; D is unclear. CDR3 coding DNA: TGTGCCAGCAGCACTTCCCGTGAGCAGTTCTTC. Amino acid sequence: CASSTSREQFF.